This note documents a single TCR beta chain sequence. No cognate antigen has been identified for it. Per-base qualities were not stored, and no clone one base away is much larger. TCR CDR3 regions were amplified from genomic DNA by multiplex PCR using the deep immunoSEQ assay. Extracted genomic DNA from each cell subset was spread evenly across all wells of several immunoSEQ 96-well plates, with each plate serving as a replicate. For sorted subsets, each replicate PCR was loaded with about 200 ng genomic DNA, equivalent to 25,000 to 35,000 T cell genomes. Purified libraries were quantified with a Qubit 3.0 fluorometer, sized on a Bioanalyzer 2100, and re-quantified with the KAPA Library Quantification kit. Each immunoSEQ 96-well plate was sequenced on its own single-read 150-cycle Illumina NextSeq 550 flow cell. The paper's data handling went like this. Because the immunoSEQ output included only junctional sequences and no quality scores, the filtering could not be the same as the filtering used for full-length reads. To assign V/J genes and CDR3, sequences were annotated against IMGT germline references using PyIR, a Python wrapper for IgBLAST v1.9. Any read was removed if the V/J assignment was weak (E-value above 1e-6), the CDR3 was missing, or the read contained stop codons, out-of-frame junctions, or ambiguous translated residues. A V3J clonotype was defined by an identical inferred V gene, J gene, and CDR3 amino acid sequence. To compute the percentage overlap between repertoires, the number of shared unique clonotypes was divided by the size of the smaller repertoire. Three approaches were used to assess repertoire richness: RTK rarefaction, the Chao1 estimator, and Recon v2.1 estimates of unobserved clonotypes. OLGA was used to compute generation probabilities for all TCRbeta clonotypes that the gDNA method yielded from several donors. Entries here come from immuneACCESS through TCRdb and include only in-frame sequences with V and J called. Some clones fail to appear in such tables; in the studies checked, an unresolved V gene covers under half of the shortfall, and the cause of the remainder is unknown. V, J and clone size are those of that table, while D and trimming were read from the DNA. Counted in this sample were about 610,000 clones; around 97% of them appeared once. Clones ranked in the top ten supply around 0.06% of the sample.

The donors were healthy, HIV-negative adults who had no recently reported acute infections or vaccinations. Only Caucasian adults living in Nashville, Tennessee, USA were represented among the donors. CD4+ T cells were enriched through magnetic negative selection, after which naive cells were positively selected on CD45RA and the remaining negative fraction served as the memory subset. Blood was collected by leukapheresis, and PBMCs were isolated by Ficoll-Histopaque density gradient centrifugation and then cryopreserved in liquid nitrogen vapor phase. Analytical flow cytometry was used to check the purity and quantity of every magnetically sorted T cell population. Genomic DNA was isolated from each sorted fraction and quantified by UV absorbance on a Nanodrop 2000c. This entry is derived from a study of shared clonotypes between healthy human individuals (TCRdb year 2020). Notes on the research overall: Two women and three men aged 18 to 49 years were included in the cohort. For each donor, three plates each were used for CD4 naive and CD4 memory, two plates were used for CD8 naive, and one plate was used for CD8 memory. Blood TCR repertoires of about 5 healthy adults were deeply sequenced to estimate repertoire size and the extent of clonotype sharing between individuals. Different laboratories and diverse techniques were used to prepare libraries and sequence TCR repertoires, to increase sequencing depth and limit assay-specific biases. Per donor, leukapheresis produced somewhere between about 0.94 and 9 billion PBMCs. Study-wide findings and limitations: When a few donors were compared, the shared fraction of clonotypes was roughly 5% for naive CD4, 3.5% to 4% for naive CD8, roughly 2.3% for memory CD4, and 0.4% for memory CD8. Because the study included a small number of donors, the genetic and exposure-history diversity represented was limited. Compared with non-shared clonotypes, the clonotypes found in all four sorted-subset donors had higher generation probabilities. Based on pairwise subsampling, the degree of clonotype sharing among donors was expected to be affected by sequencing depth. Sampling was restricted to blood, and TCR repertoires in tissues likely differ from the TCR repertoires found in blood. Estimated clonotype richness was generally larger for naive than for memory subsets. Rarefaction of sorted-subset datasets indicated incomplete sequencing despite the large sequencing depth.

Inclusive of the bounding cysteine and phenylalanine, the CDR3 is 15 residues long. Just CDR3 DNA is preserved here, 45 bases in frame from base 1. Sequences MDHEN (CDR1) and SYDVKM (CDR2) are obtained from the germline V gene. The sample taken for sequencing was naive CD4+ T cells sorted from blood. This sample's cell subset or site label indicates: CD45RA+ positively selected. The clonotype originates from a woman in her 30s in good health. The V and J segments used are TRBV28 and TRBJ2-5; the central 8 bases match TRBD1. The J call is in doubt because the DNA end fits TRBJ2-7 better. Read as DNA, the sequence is TGTGCCAGCAGTTTTTACTCAGGGGGCGGATACGAGCAGTACTTC. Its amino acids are CASSFYSGGGYEQYF.